This T cell receptor beta chain was captured in a study of identical twins. Notes on the study in general: Beta out-of-frame sequences displayed a weaker excess of sharing between twins.

This clonotype has ten or more counts. Its target is unknown. The authors used template switching to add a universal primer site and gave cDNA unique molecular identifiers. TCRdb fed the 5' RACE reads into MiXCR, producing one record per CDR3 protein. This sample has approximately 890,000 distinct CDR3 sequences, with over 9% found just once. These data were also filed under a second study, of yellow fever vaccine responses in identical twins.

This TCR was recovered from a young woman in good health. Specimen: PBMCs.

The DNA of the CDR3 is TGCAGCGTTGAACTCGGGACCGGGGAGCTGTTTTTT. It yields the protein CSVELGTGELFF. The chain carries TRBV29-1 and TRBJ2-2; D not certain. V lost 2 bases and J 5 bases, leaving 6 bases between the germline ends. This CDR3 spans 12 amino acids. Germline V CDR1 and CDR2: SQVTM, ANQGSEA.